This T cell receptor beta chain came from a study of identical twins. General study results and limits: Weaker excess twin sharing was seen among beta out-of-frame sequences. Beta clonotypes that were abundant in cord blood contained fewer insertions, a pattern absent from memory repertoires. There is a chance that invariant MAIT and iNKT cells partially muddied zero-insertion analyses.

Losses at the gene ends were 7 bases for V and 8 bases for J; bases not matched to a gene: 13. Per the germline V gene, CDR1 is MNHNS and CDR2 is SASEGT. The length of the CDR3 is 14 residues. As regards this clonotype: Antigen unknown.

Template switching added a universal primer binding site, and final cDNA carried unique molecular identifiers. TCRdb reprocessed the 5' RACE reads with MiXCR, giving one entry per CDR3 protein. The profile shows about 530,000 distinct CDR3 sequences, 20% to 25% of them singletons. This same sample was also taken into another study, of yellow fever vaccine responses in identical twins.

This chain connects TRBV6-1 to TRBJ1-2; 7 bases fit TRBD1. The receptor's source is a woman aged 18-30 years in good health. The sample taken for sequencing was CD4+ T cells sorted from blood. This CDR3 reads CASTGTAHGRGYTF. CDR3 DNA sequence: TGTGCCAGCACTGGGACAGCCCACGGAAGGGGCTACACCTTC.